Each of the 30 T cell receptor beta chains below was sequenced from the same sample in a study of blood T cell repertoires in COVID-19. Method: immunoSEQ multiplex PCR; TCRdb's copy keeps in-frame clones and lacks some. This repertoire shows some 310,000 clones, 85% to 90% found once; its top ten account for around 0.98%. Sequenced: peripheral blood. All receptors derive from a woman in her forties with COVID-19, enrolled during active disease.

The J gene is TRBJ2-3, the V gene TRBV12-3 or TRBV12-4; D remains unclear. This CDR3 has 11 residues. V was clipped by 8 bases and J by 7 bases, with 10 bases between them. In DNA, the CDR3 is TGTGCCAGCTACAGTCGCAATACGCAGTATTTT. Amino acids: CASYSRNTQYF.

This chain uses TRBV30 with TRBJ2-3, with TRBD1 matching over 9 bases. The V segment lost 3 bases and the J segment 8 bases; nucleotides outside the gene matches: 12. CDR3 length equals 15 residues. Germline V gene data show CDR1 as GTSNPN and CDR2 as SVGIG (reference sequence). The CDR3 bases are TGTGCCTGGAGGGATGACAGGGGGGTGATAGGTACGCAGTATTTT. It yields the protein CAWRDDRGVIGTQYF.

V and J are TRBV10-1 and TRBJ1-5; TRBD1 might be the D (6 bases). This CDR3 comprises 14 residues. Germline V gives CDR1 WNHNN, CDR2 SYGVQD (reference sequence). With 8 bases removed from V and 3 bases from J, the gap between germline ends came to 14 bases. The CDR3 DNA follows: TGCGCCAGCCCCGCAGGGGCCCACAATCAGCCCCAGCATTTT. Amino acids: CASPAGAHNQPQHF.

The chain joins TRBV3-1 (or the pseudogene TRBV3-2) to TRBJ2-7, with TRBD1 identical over 7 bases. Germline V gene sequence: CDR1 LGHDT, CDR2 YNNKEL (reference sequence). Losses at the gene ends were 2 bases for V and 9 bases for J; bases not matched to a gene: 10. CDR3 length: 14 residues. CDR3 residues: CASSQQGQASGQYF. The CDR3 DNA follows: TGTGCCAGCAGCCAACAAGGACAGGCCAGTGGGCAGTACTTC.

This chain joins TRBV21-1 and TRBJ1-6. TRBV21-1 is an annotated pseudogene. CDR3 length equals 17 residues. The CDR3 protein is CASSKGIGRDFNSPLHF. For the CDR3, the DNA is TGTGCCAGCAGCAAAGGGATAGGGCGGGATTTTAATTCACCCCTCCACTTT.

The chain is built from TRBV28 and TRBJ2-7; a weak D match, TRBD1 (5 bases). This CDR3 contains 11 residues. V was trimmed by 4 bases and J by 9 bases, leaving 10 bases between them. The germline V gene has CDR1 MDHEN and CDR2 SYDVKM. The CDR3 loop reads CASSSGLWQYF. In DNA, the CDR3 is TGTGCCAGCAGTTCAGGGTTGTGGCAGTACTTC.

The chain joins TRBV7-2 to TRBJ2-3, with D possibly being TRBD1 (5 bases). CDR3 size: 16 residues. V lost 5 bases to trimming and J lost 2 bases, with 17 bases between them. In germline, CDR1 is SGHTA, CDR2 FQGNSA. The CDR3 is CASSPIKDSLTDTQYF. The CDR3, as DNA: TGTGCCAGCAGCCCCATAAAAGACAGCCTCACAGATACGCAGTATTTT.

This chain joins TRBV7-3 and TRBJ1-1; the D is unclear. Germline loops: CDR1 SGHTA, CDR2 FQGTGA. The CDR3 loop spans 14 amino acids. V was shortened by 2 bases and J by 5 bases, with 12 bases between the two germline ends. The CDR3 nucleotides are TGTGCCAGCAGCTTATATTCCAGGTTGACTGAAGCTTTCTTT. This codes for CASSLYSRLTEAFF.

V usage is TRBV4-3 and J usage is TRBJ1-2, with no clear D. Between the trimmed V and J ends, which lost 1 base and 4 bases, there was a span of 10 bases. CDR1 LGHNA and CDR2 YSLEER come from the germline V gene. This CDR3 is built from 14 residues. The CDR3 spells CASSQGTSLYGYTF. CDR3 nucleotide sequence: TGCGCCAGCAGCCAAGGGACTTCGCTCTATGGCTACACCTTC.

The chain combines TRBV30 with TRBJ2-7; tentative D call: TRBD1 (6 bases). Germline V gene data show CDR1 as GTSNPN and CDR2 as SVGIG (reference sequence). The V end was cut by 2 bases, the J end by 1 base, with 12 bases between. The CDR3 sequence is 14 residues long. CDR3 DNA: TGTGCCTGGAGTCCAGGGGCTTCGTCCTACGAGCAGTACTTC. It translates to CAWSPGASSYEQYF.

The chain has TRBV7-2 and TRBJ2-5; 8 bases are shared with TRBD1. CDR1 SGHTA and CDR2 FQGNSA come from the germline V gene. Losses at the gene ends were 1 base for V and 4 bases for J; bases not matched to a gene: 11. This CDR3 has 17 amino acids. The CDR3 spells CASSLVSGQGLGETQYF. DNA of the CDR3: TGTGCCAGCAGCTTAGTTAGTGGACAGGGCCTCGGAGAGACCCAGTACTTC.

This chain uses TRBV15 with TRBJ1-1; D ambiguous. Trimming removed 0 bases from V and 0 bases from J, with 11 bases in between. Germline assignment: CDR1 LNHNV and CDR2 YYDKDF (reference sequence). The CDR3 loop spans 16 amino acids. CDR3 sequence reads: CATSRDPQRLNTEAFF. DNA for the CDR3: TGTGCCACCAGCAGAGACCCGCAGAGGTTGAACACTGAAGCTTTCTTT.

J is TRBJ1-1 and V is TRBV30, with D perhaps matching TRBD1 (5 bases). The CDR3 is 13 residues long. Trimming removed 4 bases at V and 6 bases at J, with 15 bases between. Germline CDR1 GTSNPN, CDR2 SVGIG (reference sequence). CDR3 DNA sequence: TGTGCCTGGACTTCGGACACACGGGCTGAAGCTTTCTTT. It encodes CAWTSDTRAEAFF. Filled out from reference TRBV30 and TRBJ1-1, the complete variable domain reads SQTIHQWPATLVQPVGSPLSLECTVEGTSNPNLYWYRQAAGRGLQLLFYSVGIGQISSEVPQNLSASRPQDRQFILSSKKLLLSDSGFYLCAWTSDTRAEAFFGQGTRLTVV.

This clone appeared a single time. The chain has TRBV4-2 and TRBJ2-3; TRBD2 might be the D (5 bases). Germline V gene sequence: CDR1 LGHNA, CDR2 YNFKEQ. V was trimmed by 4 bases and J by 6 bases, leaving 11 bases between them. The CDR3 totals 13 residues. CDR3 sequence: CASSRGSGDTQYF. As DNA, the CDR3 is TGTGCCAGCAGCCGAGGATCGGGGGATACGCAGTATTTT.

The rearrangement joins TRBV5-1 to TRBJ2-5; D is possibly TRBD2 (5 bases). Germline CDR1 reads SGHRS; CDR2 reads YFSETQ. Trimming took off 5 bases at V and 4 bases at J, with 12 bases between the two ends. The CDR3 sequence is 13 residues long. The CDR3 protein is CASSPSLVETQYF. The CDR3 DNA sequence: TGCGCCAGCAGTCCTAGCTTGGTAGAGACCCAGTACTTC.

The chain recombines TRBV7-2 with TRBJ2-2, with 7 bases that match TRBD2. Germline V gene lookup returns CDR1 SGHTA and CDR2 FQGNSA. V shed 1 base, J shed 3 bases, and the junction held 5 bases outside the gene matches. The CDR3 totals 16 residues. The CDR3 bases are TGTGCCAGCAGCTTAGGACCTAGCGGATACACCGGGGAGCTGTTTTTT. Residues: CASSLGPSGYTGELFF.

The V and J genes are TRBV7-6 and TRBJ1-5; perhaps TRBD1 as D (5 bases). Germline assignment: CDR1 SGHVS and CDR2 FNYEAQ. The CDR3 has 13 amino acids. V lost 2 bases, J lost 5 bases, and 7 bases lay in between. CDR3 coding DNA: TGTGCCAGCAGCTTACGGGGGGATCAGCCCCAGCATTTT. Its protein is CASSLRGDQPQHF. The full variable domain, in which reference TRBV7-6 and TRBJ1-5 provide the parts outside the CDR3, is GAGVSQSPRYKVTKRGQDVALRCDPISGHVSLYWYRQALGQGPEFLTYFNYEAQQDKSGLPNDRFSAERPEGSISTLTIQRTEQRDSAMYRCASSLRGDQPQHFGDGTRLSIL.

The genes are TRBV7-2 and TRBJ2-5; 9 bases agree with TRBD1. The J segment lost 6 bases and the V segment lost 5 bases, leaving 10 bases of the junction unmatched. This CDR3 has 15 amino acids. Germline V lookup: CDR1 SGHTA, CDR2 FQGNSA. This CDR3 is CASSTRQGGGQTQYF. DNA for the CDR3: TGTGCCAGCAGCACGCGACAGGGGGGCGGTCAGACCCAGTACTTC.

The chain carries TRBV28 and TRBJ1-4; the D gene is possibly TRBD1 (5 bases). V lost 3 bases and J lost 5, with 13 bases in between. The CDR3 is made up of 15 amino acids. Germline V gene data show CDR1 as MDHEN and CDR2 as SYDVKM. The CDR3 sequence is CASSLVWAGNEKLFF. In DNA form, the CDR3 reads TGTGCCAGCAGTTTGGTCTGGGCAGGGAATGAAAAACTGTTTTTT.

The chain carries TRBV6-5 and TRBJ1-5; 8 bases fit TRBD1. Germline V gene data show CDR1 as MNHEY and CDR2 as SVGAGI. The J segment lost 6 bases and the V segment lost 6 bases, leaving 4 bases of the junction unmatched. The CDR3 is made up of 13 amino acids. The CDR3 loop reads CASSETGVQPQHF. The CDR3 region has the DNA TGTGCCAGCAGCGAGACAGGGGTTCAGCCCCAGCATTTT.

The chain carries TRBV29-1 and TRBJ1-1; D is uncertain. The CDR3 has 13 residues. Trimming stripped 2 bases from V and 5 bases from J, with 12 bases between. CDR1 is SQVTM and CDR2 is ANQGSEA in the germline V gene. The CDR3 nucleotides read TGCAGCGTTGAACTGTGGAGAGGGACTGAAGCTTTCTTT. It codes for CSVELWRGTEAFF.

The CDR3 region is CASSPLVGATGVPYEQYF. The CDR3, as DNA: TGTGCCAGCAGCCCCCTAGTAGGTGCGACAGGGGTTCCCTACGAGCAGTACTTC. V and J are TRBV7-9 and TRBJ2-7, with 8 bases fitting TRBD1. Losses at the gene ends were 5 bases for V and 2 bases for J; bases not matched to a gene: 17. The CDR3 sequence is 18 residues long. Per germline, CDR1 SEHNR and CDR2 FQNEAQ (reference sequence).

The chain recombines TRBV5-1 with TRBJ2-3, with 9 bases identical to TRBD2. The CDR3 extends over 16 amino acids. Germline loops: CDR1 SGHRS, CDR2 YFSETQ. The J segment lost 2 bases and the V segment lost 0 bases, leaving 4 bases of the junction unmatched. For the CDR3, the DNA is TGCGCCAGCAGCTTGGGGCTAGCGGGGATCACAGATACGCAGTATTTT. It specifies CASSLGLAGITDTQYF.

This chain uses TRBV12-5 with TRBJ2-2, with TRBD2 matching 7 bases. The CDR3 length is 18 residues. V lost 0 bases and J lost 0; bases outside the gene matches: 7. Germline CDR1 LGHNT, CDR2 FRNRAP. CDR3 in DNA: TGTGCTAGTGGTTTGGTAATCGAGCGGGGAACGAACACCGGGGAGCTGTTTTTT. This codes for CASGLVIERGTNTGELFF.

As regards this clone: The identical CDR3 is also encoded by other nucleotide sequences in the sample. J is TRBJ2-2 and V is TRBV4-3, with a weak D call TRBD1 (6 bases). The CDR3 is made up of 18 amino acids. Germline V gene data show CDR1 as LGHNA and CDR2 as YSLEER. Trimming shortened V by 0 bases and J by 1 base, and 15 bases separated the two germline ends. CDR3 coding DNA: TGCGCCAGCAGCCAAGAAAGACAGGCCCCCCTGAACACCGGGGAGCTGTTTTTT. Translating it yields CASSQERQAPLNTGELFF.

This chain joins TRBV7-9 and TRBJ2-3; TRBD2 matches at 10 bases. Germline V gene data show CDR1 as SEHNR and CDR2 as FQNEAQ (reference sequence). The length of the CDR3 is 19 residues. Losses at the gene ends were 5 bases for V and 2 bases for J; bases not matched to a gene: 16. CDR3: CASSEPSGRAARNTDTQYF. Here the CDR3 DNA reads TGTGCCAGCAGCGAGCCCAGCGGGAGGGCTGCCCGCAACACAGATACGCAGTATTTT.

This chain joins TRBV7-2 and TRBJ2-2; D is uncertain. The V and J ends lost 3 bases and 3 bases respectively, with 8 bases between them. CDR1 and CDR2 from the germline V gene are SGHTA and FQGNSA. The CDR3 is made up of 14 amino acids. DNA of the CDR3: TGTGCCAGCAGCTTCCCAACAGACACCGGGGAGCTGTTTTTT. It is translated as CASSFPTDTGELFF. Full variable domain (rest looked up from reference TRBV7-2 and TRBJ2-2): GAGVSQSPSNKVTEKGKDVELRCDPISGHTALYWYRQSLGQGLEFLIYFQGNSAPDKSGLPSDRFSAERTGGSVSTLTIQRTQQEDSAVYLCASSFPTDTGELFFGEGSRLTVL.

This clone appeared once. The rearrangement joins TRBV15 to TRBJ1-2, with 7 bases fitting TRBD1. The trim removed 4 bases at V and 6 bases at J, leaving 5 bases unmatched. The CDR3 runs to 13 residues. Germline values: CDR1 LNHNV, CDR2 YYDKDF (reference sequence). The CDR3 DNA follows: TGTGCCACCAGCATGACAGGGCGGAATGGCTACACCTTC. As protein: CATSMTGRNGYTF.

V and J are TRBV7-2 and TRBJ1-2, with TRBD1 identical over 7 bases. Germline assignment: CDR1 SGHTA and CDR2 FQGNSA. This CDR3 contains 14 residues. Germline trimming cut 5 bases from V and 8 bases from J; bases unmatched to any gene: 11. DNA of the CDR3: TGTGCCAGCAGCGGTCAGGGGGGCCTACGGGGCTACACCTTC. It yields the protein CASSGQGGLRGYTF.

V and J are TRBV5-1 and TRBJ2-2, with a weak D call TRBD1 (5 bases). Germline lookup yields CDR1 SGHRS and CDR2 YFSETQ. The V end lost 2 bases, the J end lost 3 bases, and 14 bases lay between the germline ends. The CDR3 runs to 16 residues. The CDR3 is CASSLDLGRDTGELFF. The DNA of the CDR3 is TGCGCCAGCAGCTTAGACCTGGGGCGCGACACCGGGGAGCTGTTTTTT.